Below, 22 T cell receptor beta chains from the same sample are listed, as sequenced in a study of Ad26.COV2.S vaccination and SARS-CoV-2 variants. TCRdb's table, derived via immunoSEQ multiplex PCR, lists solely in-frame clones and lacks some. The profile shows more than 400,000 clones, less than 95% of them singletons. The treatment is: some 20 received Ad26.COV2.S at low or high dose, single or two shots; roughly five received placebo; per-sample allocation not given. At day 63 after the first vaccine or placebo injection, samples were drawn. Sequencing was performed on peripheral blood, taken in a trial of Ad26.COV2.S vaccine versus placebo. These receptors came from a person aged 18-65 years who received the Ad26.COV2.S COVID-19 vaccine or a placebo.

The rearrangement links TRBV21-1 to TRBJ2-2; TRBD1 was called by the table and not checked on the DNA. TRBV21-1 is listed as a pseudogene. The CDR3 has 16 residues. Here the CDR3 reads CASSKGAGGWTGELFF. The CDR3 DNA reads as TGTGCCAGCAGCAAAGGGGCAGGGGGTTGGACCGGGGAGCTGTTTTTT.

The count of this clone is one. J is TRBJ2-7 and V is TRBV9, with D perhaps matching TRBD1 or TRBD2 (5 bases each). The CDR3 is 15 amino acids. Germline CDR1 is SGDLS and CDR2 is YYNGEE. V shed 0 bases and J shed 1 base, with 11 bases lying between them. The DNA for the CDR3 is TGTGCCAGCAGCGTAGCCCAGGGACCTTCCTACGAGCAGTACTTC. Protein sequence: CASSVAQGPSYEQYF.

This chain connects TRBV6-2 or TRBV6-3 to TRBJ2-5; maybe TRBD2 (6 bases). The CDR3 is 17 amino acids. V lost 0 bases and J lost 1, with 15 bases in between. Germline V gene data show CDR1 as MNHEY and CDR2 as SVGEGT. CDR3 loop: CASSYSGRRSFQETQYF. DNA of the CDR3: TGTGCCAGCAGTTACTCTGGGAGGAGATCATTCCAAGAGACCCAGTACTTC.

The chain combines TRBV5-1 with TRBJ2-5; 9 nucleotides match TRBD2. The V and J ends lost 4 bases and 5 bases, in that order; junction bases with no gene match: 9. The CDR3 totals 15 residues. Germline CDR1 is SGHRS and CDR2 is YFSETQ. The CDR3 nucleotides are TGCGCCAGCAGCCCCTGGGCGGGAGGGCCGGAGACCCAGTACTTC. Translated: CASSPWAGGPETQYF.

The gene calls are TRBV30 and TRBJ2-1, with 15 bases lining up with TRBD2. Germline values: CDR1 GTSNPN, CDR2 SVGIG (reference sequence). V lost 2 bases, J lost 10 bases, and 9 bases stayed unmatched. The CDR3 runs to 16 residues. CDR3 nucleotides: TGTGCCTGGAGTCTCCCCAGGACTAGCGGGAGGGGGGAGCAGTTCTTC. This gives the protein CAWSLPRTSGRGEQFF.

The chain joins TRBV10-3 to TRBJ1-4, with no clear D. Germline lookup yields CDR1 ENHRY and CDR2 SYGVKD. The length of the CDR3 is 12 residues. Trimming shortened V by 3 bases and J by 8 bases, and 7 bases separated the two germline ends. Written as DNA, the CDR3 is TGTGCCATCAGTGACTTGGACGAAAAACTGTTTTTT. It is translated as CAISDLDEKLFF.

The V and J genes are TRBV4-3 and TRBJ2-2; unclear D gene. Germline-derived CDR1 and CDR2 are LGHNA and YSLEER. The ends were cut back, 0 bases at V and 7 bases at J, with 15 bases in the middle. This CDR3 region has 16 residues. CDR3 nucleotides: TGCGCCAGCAGCCAAGAAATTGCGACCCCATACGGGGAGCTGTTTTTT. It yields the protein CASSQEIATPYGELFF.

Here the CDR3 reads CASSPDGTGSTDTQYF. CDR3 coding DNA: TGTGCCAGCAGCCCCGACGGGACAGGGAGCACAGATACGCAGTATTTT. The V gene is TRBV7-6, the J gene TRBJ2-3; 9 bases are shared with TRBD1. The CDR3 covers 16 residues. In germline, CDR1 is SGHVS, CDR2 FNYEAQ. The trim removed 5 bases at V and 0 bases at J, leaving 6 bases unmatched. Supplemented by reference TRBV7-6 and TRBJ2-3, the full variable domain reads GAGVSQSPRYKVTKRGQDVALRCDPISGHVSLYWYRQALGQGPEFLTYFNYEAQQDKSGLPNDRFSAERPEGSISTLTIQRTEQRDSAMYRCASSPDGTGSTDTQYFGPGTRLTVL.

This chain connects TRBV7-2 to TRBJ2-2; D tentatively reads TRBD1 or TRBD2 (6 bases each). V lost 5 bases and J lost 3, with 16 bases in between. This CDR3 is 16 amino acids long. From germline, CDR1 is SGHTA and CDR2 FQGNSA. This CDR3 reads CASSPTPRGDTGELFF. In DNA form, the CDR3 reads TGTGCCAGCAGCCCCACCCCAAGGGGGGACACCGGGGAGCTGTTTTTT.

The V and J genes are TRBV7-9 and TRBJ1-1; D ambiguous. This CDR3 comprises 13 residues. Germline V gives CDR1 SEHNR, CDR2 FQNEAQ (reference sequence). V gave up 4 bases and J gave up 0 bases, with 6 bases separating them. CDR3 protein: CASSSGVNTEAFF. As DNA, the CDR3 is TGTGCCAGCAGCTCCGGGGTGAACACTGAAGCTTTCTTT.

V is TRBV29-1 and J is TRBJ2-3, with TRBD1 matching over 8 bases. Per the germline V gene, CDR1 is SQVTM and CDR2 is ANQGSEA. CDR3 length: 13 residues. V was pared by 7 bases and J by 3 bases, with 6 bases of the junction left unmatched. CDR3 bases: TGCAGCGCATTAGGACAGGGAACAGATACGCAGTATTTT. Amino acid sequence: CSALGQGTDTQYF.

The rearrangement links TRBV14 to TRBJ2-3; 9 bases are a match to TRBD2. This CDR3 has 16 amino acids. Germline V CDR1 and CDR2: SGHDN, FVKESK. The trim removed 1 base at V and 2 bases at J, leaving 4 bases unmatched. This chain's CDR3 is CASSQGLAGTTDTQYF. Here the CDR3 DNA reads TGTGCCAGCAGCCAAGGGCTAGCGGGAACCACAGATACGCAGTATTTT.

The rearrangement uses TRBV19 and TRBJ1-4, with 12 nucleotides matching TRBD1. V shed 5 bases, J shed 8 bases, and the junction held 9 bases outside the gene matches. The V gene's germline CDR1 is LNHDA and CDR2 SQIVND (reference sequence). This CDR3 region has 16 residues. The CDR3 region has the DNA TGTGCCAGTAGTCTCGGGACAGGGGGCGCAGACGAAAAACTGTTTTTT. It encodes CASSLGTGGADEKLFF.

The V and J genes are TRBV28 and TRBJ2-1; 8 bases map to TRBD2. The CDR3 extends over 15 amino acids. V was clipped by 6 bases and J by 7 bases; unmatched bases: 11. Germline assignment: CDR1 MDHEN and CDR2 SYDVKM. The CDR3 is CASSPSGGRTNEQFF. CDR3 nucleotide sequence: TGTGCCAGCAGCCCCAGTGGCGGGAGGACTAATGAGCAGTTCTTC. Complete variable domain (other parts from reference TRBV28 and TRBJ2-1): DVKVTQSSRYLVKRTGEKVFLECVQDMDHENMFWYRQDPGLGLRLIYFSYDVKMKEKGDIPEGYSVSREKKERFSLILESASTNQTSMYLCASSPSGGRTNEQFFGPGTRLTVL.

The genes are TRBV7-4 and TRBJ2-7; 12 bases fit TRBD2. Losses at the gene ends were 1 base for V and 0 bases for J; bases not matched to a gene: 4. Germline lookup yields CDR1 SGHVT and CDR2 SQSDAQ. The CDR3 has 17 residues. The chain's CDR3 is CASSLVLAGGPSYEQYF. DNA for the CDR3: TGTGCCAGCAGCTTAGTCCTAGCGGGAGGGCCCTCCTACGAGCAGTACTTC.

In nucleotides, the CDR3 is TGCGCCAGCAGCTTGCGAGGGGCCGCCCTCTCCTACGAGCAGTACTTC. It is translated as CASSLRGAALSYEQYF. This chain uses TRBV5-1 with TRBJ2-7; tentatively, D is TRBD1 or TRBD2 (5 bases each). The V end lost 1 base, the J end lost 0 bases, and 14 bases lay between the germline ends. CDR1 is SGHRS and CDR2 is YFSETQ in the germline V gene. The CDR3 consists of 16 residues.

This chain uses TRBV28 with TRBJ2-7; no definite D call. This CDR3 contains 13 residues. Germline lookup yields CDR1 MDHEN and CDR2 SYDVKM. Trimming took 2 bases from V and 2 from J, leaving 7 bases between them. CDR3 in amino acids: CASSLSATYEQYF. CDR3 in DNA: TGTGCCAGCAGTTTAAGTGCCACCTACGAGCAGTACTTC.

The chain couples TRBV11-2 to TRBJ1-1; D unresolved. CDR1 and CDR2 (germline): SGHAT, FQNNGV. This CDR3 is built from 14 residues. The V and J ends lost 3 bases and 3 bases respectively, with 11 bases between them. The CDR3, as DNA: TGTGCCAGCAGCTTTCGGGGTGTTGACACTGAAGCTTTCTTT. It is translated as CASSFRGVDTEAFF.

The chain employs TRBV20-1 and TRBJ2-7; D not resolved. CDR1 DFQATT and CDR2 SNEGSKA come from the germline V gene (reference sequence). The CDR3 contains 13 residues. V shed 3 bases and J shed 6 bases, with 15 bases lying between them. The chain's CDR3 is CSASQEFKGEQYF. CDR3 nucleotide sequence: TGCAGTGCTAGTCAGGAGTTCAAGGGCGAGCAGTACTTC.

The genes are TRBV28 and TRBJ2-5; D call uncertain. Germline-derived CDR1 and CDR2 are MDHEN and SYDVKM. Trimming stripped 7 bases from V and 2 bases from J, with 20 bases between. The CDR3 contains 16 residues. This chain's CDR3 is CASTTQRVLHQETQYF. In DNA, the CDR3 is TGTGCCAGCACCACCCAGCGAGTCCTCCATCAAGAGACCCAGTACTTC. Filled out from reference TRBV28 and TRBJ2-5, the complete variable domain reads DVKVTQSSRYLVKRTGEKVFLECVQDMDHENMFWYRQDPGLGLRLIYFSYDVKMKEKGDIPEGYSVSREKKERFSLILESASTNQTSMYLCASTTQRVLHQETQYFGPGTRLLVL.

As regards this clone: The same CDR3 is also encoded by other DNA sequences in this sample. This chain uses TRBV28 with TRBJ2-7; TRBD2 agrees at 8 bases. Trimming cost V 2 bases and J 4 bases; bases outside gene matches: 1. CDR3 length: 13 residues. The germline V gene has CDR1 MDHEN and CDR2 SYDVKM. CDR3 region: CASSLGLAYEQYF. DNA of the CDR3: TGTGCCAGCAGTTTAGGACTAGCTTACGAGCAGTACTTC.

The genes are TRBV10-3 and TRBJ2-7, with 9 bases lining up with TRBD2. The CDR3 loop spans 15 amino acids. Germline CDR1 ENHRY, CDR2 SYGVKD. Trimming cost V 3 bases and J 3 bases; bases outside gene matches: 6. The CDR3 is CAISDRSGRRYEQYF. Here the CDR3 DNA reads TGTGCCATCAGTGACCGTAGCGGGAGACGCTACGAGCAGTACTTC.